The 8 T cell receptor beta chains given below trace back to one sample, sequenced in a study of T cells in pancreatic ductal adenocarcinoma. Surgery without prior neoadjuvant therapy was the treatment of the selected pancreatic ductal adenocarcinoma patients. Sequencing used immunoSEQ multiplex PCR; TCRdb keeps in-frame clones, though not all of them. The repertoire has 97,000 or so clones, 90% to 95% of them found once; the top ten carry 3.1%. Sequenced material: PBMCs. The receptor source for this set is a human donor with pancreatic ductal adenocarcinoma.

The V gene is TRBV6-5, the J gene TRBJ1-2; tentatively, D is TRBD1 (5 bases). The CDR3 spans 11 residues. Trimming cost V 6 bases and J 6 bases, with 8 bases left between them. The germline V gene has CDR1 MNHEY and CDR2 SVGAGI. The CDR3 DNA sequence: TGTGCCAGCAGCGCAGGGAATGGCTACACCTTC. It yields the protein CASSAGNGYTF.

This clone was recorded only once. The V and J genes are TRBV5-6 and TRBJ2-3; TRBD2 might be the D (5 bases). CDR1 and CDR2 from the germline V gene are SGHDT and YYEEEE. The length of the CDR3 is 17 residues. Trimming pared 0 bases from V and 0 bases from J, leaving 14 bases between. CDR3 sequence: CASSLEGRRTSTDTQYF. CDR3 nucleotides: TGTGCCAGCAGCTTGGAAGGGAGACGAACTAGCACAGATACGCAGTATTTT.

This clone is a singleton in its sample. The V gene is TRBV6-6, the J gene TRBJ2-3, with no clear D. The germline gives CDR1 MNHNY, CDR2 SVGAGI (reference sequence). The CDR3 totals 14 residues. Trimming cost V 7 bases and J 3 bases, with 14 bases left between them. The CDR3 sequence is CASTSRLVTDTQYF. As DNA, the CDR3 is TGTGCCAGCACCTCTCGACTGGTTACAGATACGCAGTATTTT.

V is TRBV27 and J is TRBJ2-1, with 7 bases fitting TRBD2. This CDR3 is 16 amino acids long. Germline CDR1 is MNHEY and CDR2 is SMNVEV (reference sequence). Trimming took 2 bases from V and 7 from J; bases not matched to a gene: 11. CDR3 sequence: CASSLMIAGAKNEQFF. CDR3 nucleotide sequence: TGTGCCAGCAGTTTAATGATTGCGGGAGCGAAGAATGAGCAGTTCTTC.

The V call is TRBV10-3, the J call TRBJ1-4, with D perhaps matching TRBD1 (5 bases). The V end lost 6 bases, the J end lost 0 bases, and 11 bases lay between the germline ends. This CDR3 contains 15 residues. Germline V CDR1 and CDR2: ENHRY, SYGVKD. The CDR3 spells CAIRQGLATNEKLFF. CDR3 DNA: TGTGCCATCAGGCAGGGCCTCGCAACTAATGAAAAACTGTTTTTT.

The table lists this clone with a count of one. The genes are TRBV7-3 and TRBJ2-7; 9 nucleotides line up with TRBD1. Per germline, CDR1 SGHTA and CDR2 FQGTGA. Trimming cost V 1 base and J 3 bases; bases outside gene matches: 7. The CDR3 totals 16 residues. CDR3: CASSLRTGVYLYEQYF. Written as DNA, the CDR3 is TGTGCCAGCAGCTTAAGGACAGGGGTTTACCTCTACGAGCAGTACTTC.

The chain employs TRBV7-2 and TRBJ2-2, with 9 bases aligning to TRBD1. Germline assignment: CDR1 SGHTA and CDR2 FQGNSA. The CDR3 is made up of 16 amino acids. The junction had 9 bases not matched to a gene; V was cut back by 5 bases and J by 5 bases. This chain's CDR3 is CASSLRTGGRTGELFF. The CDR3 nucleotides are TGTGCCAGCAGCCTAAGAACAGGGGGCCGGACCGGGGAGCTGTTTTTT.

The chain is built from TRBV10-3 and TRBJ1-5; the D is unclear. Germline CDR1 is ENHRY and CDR2 is SYGVKD. CDR3 length: 12 amino acids. Deletions cut 2 bases from V and 7 bases from J, with 6 bases between. The CDR3 nucleotides are TGTGCCATCAGTGAGGGGGAGCAGCCCCAGCATTTT. Its protein is CAISEGEQPQHF.